This T cell receptor (beta chain) derives from a study of blood T cells in healthy people across ages. The study, taken as a whole, reports: Estimates based on one million T cells were treated as lower bounds.

In the case of this clonotype: Its antigen is not identified.

The germline CDR1 and CDR2 sequences are DFQATT and SNEGSKA (reference sequence). The CDR3 is 14 residues long. V was cut by 3 bases and J by 5 bases, with 16 bases left in between. Combining a sample-barcoded 5' primer with a J-beta primer mix, a second PCR ran for roughly 6 to 12 cycles. A single record per CDR3 protein comes from TCRdb applying MiXCR to the 5' RACE reads. The repertoire holds 1 million to 1.2 million distinct CDR3 sequences, with around two fifths as singletons. The chain couples TRBV20-1 to TRBJ1-1; no definite D call. The sample consisted of blood. The sequence came from a man aged 18 to 35 in good health. The CDR3 DNA sequence: TGCAGTGCTAGCATCCCCGGGGAGGGAACTGAAGCTTTCTTT. Protein sequence: CSASIPGEGTEAFF.